The 6 T cell receptor beta chains in this list originate from one sample, sequenced in a study of graft-versus-host responses after intestinal transplantation. Produced via immunoSEQ multiplex PCR; TCRdb's table is partial and in-frame only. The table has around 6,400 clones, around 28% seen once; the top ten hold 4% to 5.5%. Here the sequenced sample was alloreactive CD4+ T cells from a mixed lymphocyte reaction culture, taken before intestinal transplant. Subset specified: CFSE-low proliferating T cells sorted from roughly six-day pre-transplant mixed lymphocyte reaction (GvH or HvG direction). These receptors all come from a human patient who received an intestinal transplant.

This chain connects TRBV27 to TRBJ2-5; 12 bases fit TRBD1. There are 19 residues in the CDR3. CDR1 and CDR2 (germline): MNHEY, SMNVEV (reference sequence). V lost 2 bases and J lost 3; bases outside the gene matches: 13. Here the CDR3 reads CASSLLPGQGAQGKETQYF. In DNA form, the CDR3 reads TGTGCCAGCAGTTTACTACCGGGACAGGGGGCGCAAGGTAAAGAGACCCAGTACTTC.

The V gene is TRBV2, the J gene TRBJ1-4; D uncertain. Germline V gives CDR1 SNHLY, CDR2 FYNNEI. Trimming removed 0 bases from V and 5 bases from J, with 7 bases in between. This CDR3 has 14 amino acids. The CDR3 spells CASSEARPNEKLFF. Here the CDR3 DNA reads TGTGCCAGCAGTGAAGCGCGACCGAATGAAAAACTGTTTTTT.

This clone was seen only a few times. The chain combines TRBV19 with TRBJ1-5, with 7 nucleotides matching TRBD1. This CDR3 contains 16 residues. V lost 5 bases and J lost 7; bases outside the gene matches: 14. CDR1 LNHDA and CDR2 SQIVND come from the germline V gene (reference sequence). Written as DNA, the CDR3 is TGTGCCAGTAGTCGACACCGACCAGGGGGTCGACAGCCCCAGCATTTT. The encoded protein is CASSRHRPGGRQPQHF.

This chain joins TRBV6-5 and TRBJ2-5, with 7 bases fitting TRBD2. Germline CDR1 MNHEY, CDR2 SVGAGI. The CDR3 has 13 amino acids. V lost 8 bases and J lost 12; bases outside the gene matches: 15. CDR3 residues: CASRLTGGPSEYF. For the CDR3, the DNA is TGTGCCAGCCGACTGACGGGGGGACCCTCCGAGTACTTC.

As DNA, the CDR3 is TGTGCCAGCAGCTTGGTAGGAACCGGGGAGCTGTTTTTT. Translation gives CASSLVGTGELFF. The rearrangement links TRBV5-6 to TRBJ2-2; D gene ambiguous. The CDR3 is 13 residues long. Germline assignment: CDR1 SGHDT and CDR2 YYEEEE. Trimming took off 0 bases at V and 5 bases at J, with 5 bases between the two ends.

For this clone: This could be a read error, since a much larger clone is one nucleotide away. The V and J genes are TRBV9 and TRBJ1-2; D uncertain. Germline-derived CDR1 and CDR2 are SGDLS and YYNGEE. V gave up 3 bases and J gave up 0 bases, with 18 bases separating them. The CDR3 totals 17 residues. CDR3 in amino acids: CASSDRSWTIANYGYTF. Written as DNA, the CDR3 is TGTGCCAGCAGCGACCGATCCTGGACGATCGCTAACTATGGCTACACCTTC.